These T cell receptor beta chains were read from a single sample in a study of shared clonotypes between healthy human individuals. Here immunoSEQ multiplex PCR was the method, and the copy in TCRdb shows in-frame clones only, minus some. Of approximately 530,000 clones in the sample, roughly 95% were seen once. Sequencing used naive CD4+ T cells sorted from blood. These receptors were taken from a woman aged 25 to 39 in good health. Both conserved end residues are part of each CDR3. D genes are given only for firm matches. Clone sizes are given selectively: once, few, many, or a class where the clone is expanded.

v_call	j_call	clone_size	d_call	cdr3_nt	cdr3_aa
TRBV16	TRBJ2-7	-	-	TGTGCCAGCAGCGCTCCGGGTAGCGAGCAGTACTTC	CASSAPGSEQYF
TRBV4-2	TRBJ2-2	-	TRBD2	TGTGCCAGTCGGACTAGCGAGAACACCGGGGAGCTGTTTTTT	CASRTSENTGELFF
TRBV7-7	TRBJ2-5	-	-	TGTGCCAGCACCCCGGGGGTCCAAGAGACCCAGTACTTC	CASTPGVQETQYF
TRBV29-1	TRBJ1-3	-	-	TGCAGCGCTACGACCGGCTCTGGAAACACCATATATTTT	CSATTGSGNTIYF
TRBV28	TRBJ2-5	once	TRBD1	TGTGCCAGCAGTTCCGGGACAGAAGAGACCCAGTACTTC	CASSSGTEETQYF
TRBV7-3	TRBJ2-1	-	TRBD1	TGTGCCAGCAGCTTCACGGGACAGGCAGTATACAATGAGCAGTTCTTC	CASSFTGQAVYNEQFF
TRBV27	TRBJ1-5	-	-	TGTGCCAGCAGTTTATTTGGGGGTCGGGACGGCAATCAGCCCCAGCATTTT	CASSLFGGRDGNQPQHF
TRBV2	TRBJ2-3	-	-	TGTGCCAGCTCCCCGATCAGAGCAGATACGCAGTATTTT	CASSPIRADTQYF
TRBV6-6	TRBJ1-6	-	-	TGTGCCAGCAGTTACTCAGGGTCCCCCTATAATTCACCCCTCCACTTT	CASSYSGSPYNSPLHF
TRBV7-3	TRBJ2-7	-	TRBD2	TGTGCCAGCAGCCCTACCGGGACTAGAAATGACGAGCAGTACTTC	CASSPTGTRNDEQYF
TRBV19	TRBJ2-7	-	TRBD1	TGTGCCAGTAGTACGGACAGGGGACCCTACGAGCAGTACTTC	CASSTDRGPYEQYF
TRBV30	TRBJ1-2	-	-	TGTGCCTGGAGGGCTACGGAAGCTAACTATGGCTACACCTTC	CAWRATEANYGYTF
TRBV5-1	TRBJ2-1	-	-	TGCGCCAGCAGCTCAGGGGTACCGTCCTACAATGAGCAGTTCTTC	CASSSGVPSYNEQFF
TRBV6-1	TRBJ2-5	-	TRBD2	TGTGCCAGCAGTACCCAGGGAGGGGAGACCCAGTACTTC	CASSTQGGETQYF
TRBV5-1	TRBJ2-1	-	-	TGCGCCAGCAGCTTGGAAGGTGATGAGCAGTTCTTC	CASSLEGDEQFF
TRBV7-5	TRBJ1-1	-	-	TGTGTCAGAAGCGACAGGACGACCGGAGCTTTCTTT	CVRSDRTTGAFF
TRBV19	TRBJ2-1	-	-	TGTGCCAGTAGTATCGGAACCTACAATGAGCAGTTCTTC	CASSIGTYNEQFF
TRBV11-3	TRBJ1-1	once	TRBD1	TGTGCCAGCAGCCCTTGGCCGGGACAGGGAAGAACTGAAGCTTTCTTT	CASSPWPGQGRTEAFF
TRBV28	TRBJ2-7	-	-	TGTGCCAGCACCCAGGGTTCCTACGAGCAGTACTTC	CASTQGSYEQYF
TRBV10-1	TRBJ2-7	-	-	TGCGCCAGCAGTGACGCGGGGGCGATTTACGAGCAGTACTTC	CASSDAGAIYEQYF
TRBV15	TRBJ2-7	-	-	TGTGCCACCAGCAGAGATCAGGCAGATTACTACGAGCAGTACTTC	CATSRDQADYYEQYF
TRBV18	TRBJ2-1	-	TRBD2	TGTGCCAGCTCACAGCGGGACCGACCACACAATGAGCAGTTCTTC	CASSQRDRPHNEQFF
TRBV29-1	TRBJ1-1	-	-	TGCAGCGGAGCGACAGGTTTTACTGAAGCTTTCTTT	CSGATGFTEAFF